This T cell receptor beta chain was captured in a study of blood T cell repertoires in COVID-19. The CDR3 is 16 amino acids. V was trimmed by 0 bases and J by 4 bases, leaving 18 bases between them. The germline V gene has CDR1 GTSNPN and CDR2 SVGIG (reference sequence). Data came from immunoSEQ multiplex PCR; TCRdb stores just in-frame clones and leaves some out. This sample carries about 490,000 clones, 80% to 90% of them seen once, and the ten largest clones take more than 3%. What was sequenced was peripheral blood. The receptor comes from a human donor in a cohort sampled during active COVID-19. The chain links TRBV30 to TRBJ1-2, with D tentatively TRBD1 (5 bases). The CDR3 sequence is CAWSVLGGPGSYGYTF. In DNA form, the CDR3 reads TGTGCCTGGAGTGTACTGGGAGGGCCAGGGAGCTATGGCTACACCTTC.